These T cell receptor beta chains were read from a single sample in a study of T cells in Graves' hyperthyroidism and ophthalmopathy. TCRdb ran MiXCR on the multiplex PCR reads and lists one entry per CDR3 protein. The sample lists a few hundred thousand distinct CDR3 sequences; 15% to 20% were seen once. The sequenced sample consisted of blood. Receptor source: a woman aged 55-70 years with Graves' ophthalmopathy. The CDR3 runs from the conserved cysteine through the conserved F or W. D genes are given only for firm matches. Size values are once, few and many counts, or a class for expanded clones, and some rows have none.

J gene: TRBJ1-1; V gene: TRBV7-9; clone size: .; D gene: TRBD1; CDR3 protein: CASSFRTGGLTEAFF; CDR3 DNA: TGTGCCAGCAGCTTTAGGACAGGCGGCCTTACTGAAGCTTTCTTT
J gene: TRBJ2-2; V gene: TRBV7-6; clone size: .; D gene: .; CDR3 protein: CASNSYAGAELFF; CDR3 DNA: TGTGCCAGCAACTCATATGCTGGGGCAGAGCTGTTTTTT
J gene: TRBJ1-6; V gene: TRBV6-2/TRBV6-3; clone size: many; D gene: TRBD1; CDR3 protein: CASRFPGQGTPLHF; CDR3 DNA: TGTGCCAGCAGATTCCCGGGACAGGGGACACCCCTCCACTTT
J gene: TRBJ2-1; V gene: TRBV6-2/TRBV6-3; clone size: many; D gene: TRBD1; CDR3 protein: CATQGRQGTGEQFF; CDR3 DNA: TGTGCCACCCAAGGACGACAGGGAACCGGTGAGCAGTTCTTC
J gene: TRBJ2-5; V gene: TRBV5-1; clone size: many; D gene: .; CDR3 protein: CASSLVGSWKTQETQYF; CDR3 DNA: TGCGCCAGCAGCTTGGTCGGTTCATGGAAGACCCAAGAGACCCAGTACTTC
J gene: TRBJ1-4; V gene: TRBV18; clone size: many; D gene: .; CDR3 protein: CASSPQGSEKLFF; CDR3 DNA: TGTGCCAGCTCACCCCAGGGAAGTGAAAAACTGTTTTTT
J gene: TRBJ1-2; V gene: TRBV6-1; clone size: .; D gene: .; CDR3 protein: CASSRFQGRNYGYTF; CDR3 DNA: TGTGCCAGCAGCCGCTTCCAGGGGCGGAACTATGGCTACACCTTC
J gene: TRBJ1-5; V gene: TRBV6-1; clone size: .; D gene: .; CDR3 protein: CASSQRDEGQPQHF; CDR3 DNA: TGTGCCAGCAGCCAACGTGACGAAGGTCAGCCCCAGCATTTT
J gene: TRBJ2-1; V gene: TRBV6-1; clone size: few; D gene: TRBD1; CDR3 protein: CASTGGGTGVYNEQFF; CDR3 DNA: TGTGCCAGCACGGGGGGGGGGACAGGGGTCTACAATGAGCAGTTCTTC
J gene: TRBJ1-1; V gene: TRBV27; clone size: many; D gene: .; CDR3 protein: CASSQYRGTTEAFF; CDR3 DNA: TGTGCCAGCAGCCAGTATAGGGGAACAACTGAAGCTTTCTTT
J gene: TRBJ2-1; V gene: TRBV9; clone size: few; D gene: .; CDR3 protein: CASSVGGDYNEQFF; CDR3 DNA: TGTGCCAGCAGCGTAGGGGGTGATTACAATGAGCAGTTCTTC
J gene: TRBJ2-1; V gene: TRBV2; clone size: few; D gene: TRBD2; CDR3 protein: CASGGTSGIEQFF; CDR3 DNA: TGTGCCAGCGGGGGGACTAGCGGGATAGAGCAGTTCTTC
J gene: TRBJ1-1; V gene: TRBV19; clone size: few; D gene: .; CDR3 protein: CASSYREGEAFF; CDR3 DNA: TGTGCCAGTAGTTACAGGGAGGGTGAAGCTTTCTTT
J gene: TRBJ1-6; V gene: TRBV5-4; clone size: few; D gene: .; CDR3 protein: CASSLEGGSPLHF; CDR3 DNA: TGTGCCAGCAGCTTGGAAGGGGGTTCACCCCTCCACTTT
J gene: TRBJ1-2; V gene: TRBV20-1; clone size: many; D gene: TRBD1; CDR3 protein: CSARDSDRASGGYTF; CDR3 DNA: TGCAGTGCTAGAGATTCGGACAGGGCTTCAGGTGGCTACACCTTC
J gene: TRBJ2-2; V gene: TRBV12-3/TRBV12-4; clone size: many; D gene: .; CDR3 protein: CAYRHRVTGELFF; CDR3 DNA: TGTGCCTACAGACACCGAGTTACCGGGGAGCTGTTTTTT
J gene: TRBJ2-7; V gene: TRBV6-2/TRBV6-3; clone size: many; D gene: .; CDR3 protein: CASEGTGSYEQYF; CDR3 DNA: TGTGCCAGCGAGGGCACGGGATCCTACGAGCAGTACTTC
J gene: TRBJ2-3; V gene: TRBV11-2; clone size: few; D gene: .; CDR3 protein: CASSLQDRLSFLNSDTQYF; CDR3 DNA: TGTGCCAGCAGCTTACAGGACCGACTATCTTTCTTGAACTCAGATACGCAGTATTTT
J gene: TRBJ2-1; V gene: TRBV27; clone size: many; D gene: .; CDR3 protein: CASSLSGVLNVYNEQFF; CDR3 DNA: TGTGCCAGCAGTTTATCGGGGGTTCTCAACGTTTACAATGAGCAGTTCTTC
J gene: TRBJ1-2; V gene: TRBV4-2; clone size: .; D gene: .; CDR3 protein: CASSQVRSETHGYTF; CDR3 DNA: TGTGCCAGCAGCCAAGTACGATCTGAAACTCATGGCTACACCTTC
J gene: TRBJ2-5; V gene: TRBV24-1; clone size: many; D gene: .; CDR3 protein: CATSDKGMVGETQYF; CDR3 DNA: TGTGCCACCAGTGATAAGGGGATGGTCGGGGAGACCCAGTACTTC
J gene: TRBJ2-7; V gene: TRBV29-1; clone size: many; D gene: TRBD1; CDR3 protein: CSVQGTGISYEQYF; CDR3 DNA: TGCAGCGTTCAAGGGACAGGGATCTCCTACGAGCAGTACTTC
J gene: TRBJ2-1; V gene: TRBV4-3; clone size: few; D gene: .; CDR3 protein: CASSQPGDYRNNEQFF; CDR3 DNA: TGCGCCAGCAGCCAACCAGGGGACTACCGTAACAATGAGCAGTTCTTC
J gene: TRBJ2-3; V gene: TRBV20-1; clone size: .; D gene: TRBD1; CDR3 protein: CSARDFKDRGTDTQYF; CDR3 DNA: TGCAGTGCTAGAGATTTTAAGGACAGGGGCACAGATACGCAGTATTTT
J gene: TRBJ2-2; V gene: TRBV19; clone size: few; D gene: .; CDR3 protein: CASSKDRNTGELFF; CDR3 DNA: TGTGCCAGTAGTAAGGACAGAAACACCGGGGAGCTGTTTTTT
J gene: TRBJ1-3; V gene: TRBV6-1; clone size: .; D gene: TRBD1; CDR3 protein: CASGIDRGGYYTIYF; CDR3 DNA: TGTGCCAGCGGGATCGACAGGGGAGGGTATTACACCATATATTTT
J gene: TRBJ2-2; V gene: TRBV5-1; clone size: many; D gene: TRBD1; CDR3 protein: CASSTNRQGRFAGELFF; CDR3 DNA: TGCGCCAGCAGCACTAACCGACAGGGGAGATTCGCCGGGGAGCTGTTTTTT
J gene: TRBJ2-1; V gene: TRBV7-3; clone size: many; D gene: .; CDR3 protein: CASSLVADNEQFF; CDR3 DNA: TGTGCCAGCAGCTTAGTGGCCGACAATGAGCAGTTCTTC
J gene: TRBJ1-2; V gene: TRBV5-1; clone size: many; D gene: TRBD1; CDR3 protein: CASSLAAGGPNYGYTF; CDR3 DNA: TGCGCCAGCAGCTTGGCGGCAGGGGGTCCGAACTATGGCTACACCTTC
J gene: TRBJ1-2; V gene: TRBV25-1; clone size: .; D gene: .; CDR3 protein: CASKHLGYGYTF; CDR3 DNA: TGTGCCAGCAAACACCTCGGCTATGGCTACACCTTC
J gene: TRBJ2-4; V gene: TRBV4-3; clone size: few; D gene: .; CDR3 protein: CASSQDHVAKNIQYF; CDR3 DNA: TGCGCCAGCAGCCAAGATCATGTAGCCAAAAACATTCAGTACTTC
J gene: TRBJ2-1; V gene: TRBV7-2; clone size: .; D gene: .; CDR3 protein: CASADLGYGEQFF; CDR3 DNA: TGCGCCAGCGCGGACCTCGGCTATGGTGAGCAGTTCTTC
J gene: TRBJ2-6; V gene: TRBV27; clone size: .; D gene: TRBD1; CDR3 protein: CASSASGTGAAGSGANVLTF; CDR3 DNA: TGTGCCAGCAGCGCATCCGGGACAGGGGCCGCCGGCTCTGGGGCCAACGTCCTGACTTTC
J gene: TRBJ2-1; V gene: TRBV30; clone size: many; D gene: .; CDR3 protein: CAWSVSLNEQFF; CDR3 DNA: TGTGCCTGGAGTGTGTCACTCAATGAGCAGTTCTTC
J gene: TRBJ1-2; V gene: TRBV24-1; clone size: many; D gene: .; CDR3 protein: CATSDTGQSRYGYTF; CDR3 DNA: TGTGCCACCAGTGACACCGGACAGTCAAGATATGGCTACACCTTC
J gene: TRBJ1-2; V gene: TRBV6-1; clone size: .; D gene: TRBD1; CDR3 protein: CASATGTADPGYTF; CDR3 DNA: TGTGCCAGCGCCACCGGGACAGCTGATCCTGGCTACACCTTC
J gene: TRBJ2-5; V gene: TRBV6-2/TRBV6-3; clone size: many; D gene: .; CDR3 protein: CASRAWIETQYF; CDR3 DNA: TGTGCCAGCAGGGCATGGATCGAGACCCAGTACTTC
J gene: TRBJ1-2; V gene: TRBV5-1; clone size: many; D gene: TRBD1; CDR3 protein: CASRHGQGENGYTF; CDR3 DNA: TGCGCCAGCAGACACGGACAGGGGGAAAATGGCTACACCTTC
J gene: TRBJ2-1; V gene: TRBV9; clone size: .; D gene: .; CDR3 protein: CASTLSGSSYNEQFF; CDR3 DNA: TGTGCCAGCACTCTCAGCGGAAGCTCCTACAATGAGCAGTTCTTC
J gene: TRBJ1-4; V gene: TRBV7-9; clone size: many; D gene: .; CDR3 protein: CASSRGAREKLFF; CDR3 DNA: TGTGCCAGCAGCCGGGGGGCGAGGGAAAAACTGTTTTTT
J gene: TRBJ2-7; V gene: TRBV7-2; clone size: .; D gene: TRBD2; CDR3 protein: CASSLLSGRGYYEQYF; CDR3 DNA: TGTGCCAGCAGCCTACTTAGCGGGAGAGGATACTACGAGCAGTACTTC
J gene: TRBJ2-7; V gene: TRBV20-1; clone size: .; D gene: TRBD2; CDR3 protein: CSASLAGRIDEQYF; CDR3 DNA: TGCAGTGCTTCTCTAGCGGGGAGGATTGACGAGCAGTACTTC